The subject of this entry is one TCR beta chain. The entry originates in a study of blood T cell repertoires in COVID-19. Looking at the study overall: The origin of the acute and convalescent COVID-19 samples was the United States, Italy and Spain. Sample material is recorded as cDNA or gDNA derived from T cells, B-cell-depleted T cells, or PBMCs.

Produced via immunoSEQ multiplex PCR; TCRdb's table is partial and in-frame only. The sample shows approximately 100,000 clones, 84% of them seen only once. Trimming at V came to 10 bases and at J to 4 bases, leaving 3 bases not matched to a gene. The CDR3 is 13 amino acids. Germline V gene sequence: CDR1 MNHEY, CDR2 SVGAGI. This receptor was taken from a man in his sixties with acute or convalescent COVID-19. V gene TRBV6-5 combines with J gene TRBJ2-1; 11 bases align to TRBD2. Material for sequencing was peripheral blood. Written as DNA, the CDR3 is TGTGCCATACGACTAGCGGGATACAATGAGCAGTTCTTC. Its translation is CAIRLAGYNEQFF.